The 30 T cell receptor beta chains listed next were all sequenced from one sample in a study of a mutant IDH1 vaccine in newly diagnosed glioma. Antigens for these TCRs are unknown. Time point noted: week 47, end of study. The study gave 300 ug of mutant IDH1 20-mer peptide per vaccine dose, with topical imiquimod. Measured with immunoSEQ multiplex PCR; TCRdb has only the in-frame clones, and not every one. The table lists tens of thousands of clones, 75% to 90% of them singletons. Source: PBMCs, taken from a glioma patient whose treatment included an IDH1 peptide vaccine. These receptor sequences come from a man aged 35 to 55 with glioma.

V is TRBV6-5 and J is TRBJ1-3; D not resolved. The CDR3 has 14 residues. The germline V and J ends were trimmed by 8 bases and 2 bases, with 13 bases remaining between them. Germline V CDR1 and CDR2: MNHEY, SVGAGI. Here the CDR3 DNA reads TGTGCCAGCGGGCCTCATACAACTGGAAACACCATATATTTT. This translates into CASGPHTTGNTIYF.

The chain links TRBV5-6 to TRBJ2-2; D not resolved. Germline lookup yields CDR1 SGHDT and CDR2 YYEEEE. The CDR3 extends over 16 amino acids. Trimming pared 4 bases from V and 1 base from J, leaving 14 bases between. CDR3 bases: TGTGCCAGCAGCCTGACAAACTCCCTGAACACCGGGGAGCTGTTTTTT. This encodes CASSLTNSLNTGELFF.

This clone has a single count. The DNA of the CDR3 is TGTGCCTGGAGAGGGAAGGGTCGCTCTGGAAACACCATATATTTT. It translates to CAWRGKGRSGNTIYF. This rearrangement joins TRBV30 to TRBJ1-3; no reliable D call. V lost 3 bases and J 0 bases, leaving 12 bases between the germline ends. In germline, CDR1 is GTSNPN, CDR2 SVGIG (reference sequence). The CDR3 spans 15 residues.

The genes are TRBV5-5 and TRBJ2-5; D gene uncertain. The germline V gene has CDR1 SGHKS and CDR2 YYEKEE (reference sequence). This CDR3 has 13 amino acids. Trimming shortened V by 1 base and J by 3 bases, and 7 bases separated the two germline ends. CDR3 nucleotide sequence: TGTGCCAGCAGCTTGACCGGAGAAGAGACCCAGTACTTC. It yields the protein CASSLTGEETQYF.

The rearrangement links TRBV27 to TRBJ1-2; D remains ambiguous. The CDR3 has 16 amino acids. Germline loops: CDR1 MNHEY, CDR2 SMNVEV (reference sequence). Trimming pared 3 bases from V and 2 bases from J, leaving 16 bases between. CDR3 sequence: CASSFPSAALNYGYTF. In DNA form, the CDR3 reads TGTGCCAGCAGTTTCCCCTCAGCCGCGCTGAACTATGGCTACACCTTC.

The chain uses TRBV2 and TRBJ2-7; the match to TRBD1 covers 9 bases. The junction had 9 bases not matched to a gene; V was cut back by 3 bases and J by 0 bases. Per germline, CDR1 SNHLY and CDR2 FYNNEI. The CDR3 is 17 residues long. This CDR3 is CASSDPPGGQGSYEQYF. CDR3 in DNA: TGTGCCAGCAGTGACCCGCCCGGGGGACAGGGCTCCTACGAGCAGTACTTC.

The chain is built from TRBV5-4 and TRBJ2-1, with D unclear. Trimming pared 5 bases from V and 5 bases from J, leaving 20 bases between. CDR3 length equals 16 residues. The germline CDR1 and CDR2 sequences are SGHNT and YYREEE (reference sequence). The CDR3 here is CASRAGQMRIDNEQFF. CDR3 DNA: TGTGCCAGCAGGGCAGGCCAGATGAGAATAGACAATGAGCAGTTCTTC.

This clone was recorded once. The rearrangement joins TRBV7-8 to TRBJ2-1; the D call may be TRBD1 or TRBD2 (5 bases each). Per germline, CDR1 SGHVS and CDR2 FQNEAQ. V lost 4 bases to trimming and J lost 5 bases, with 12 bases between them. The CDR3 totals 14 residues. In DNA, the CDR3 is TGTGCCAGCAGCTCCCTAGGGGAGAACAATGAGCAGTTCTTC. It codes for CASSSLGENNEQFF.

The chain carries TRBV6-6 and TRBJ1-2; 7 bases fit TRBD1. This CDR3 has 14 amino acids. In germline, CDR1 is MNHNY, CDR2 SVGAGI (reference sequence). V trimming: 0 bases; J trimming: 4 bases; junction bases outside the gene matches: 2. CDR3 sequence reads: CASSYSPGGYGYTF. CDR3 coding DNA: TGTGCCAGCAGTTACTCGCCAGGGGGCTATGGCTACACCTTC.

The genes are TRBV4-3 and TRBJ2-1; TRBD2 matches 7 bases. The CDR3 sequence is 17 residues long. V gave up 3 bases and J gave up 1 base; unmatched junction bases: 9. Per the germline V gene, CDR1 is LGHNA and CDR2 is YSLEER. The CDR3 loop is CASSQAGAGFSYNEQFF. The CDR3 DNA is TGCGCCAGCAGCCAGGCCGGAGCGGGATTTTCCTACAATGAGCAGTTCTTC.

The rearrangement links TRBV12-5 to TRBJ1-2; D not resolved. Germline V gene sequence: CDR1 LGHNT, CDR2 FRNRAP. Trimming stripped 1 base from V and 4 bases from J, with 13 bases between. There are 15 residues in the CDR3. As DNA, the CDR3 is TGTGCTAGTGGTTTGGCCCCCGCGCCGGCCTATGGCTACACCTTC. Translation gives CASGLAPAPAYGYTF.

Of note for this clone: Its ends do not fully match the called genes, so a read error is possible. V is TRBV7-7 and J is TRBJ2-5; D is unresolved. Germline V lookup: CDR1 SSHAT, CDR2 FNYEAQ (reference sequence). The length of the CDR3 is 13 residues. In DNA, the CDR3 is TGTGCTAGCAGCTTACGGTGGCGGGAGACCCAGTACTTC. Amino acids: CASSLRWRETQYF.

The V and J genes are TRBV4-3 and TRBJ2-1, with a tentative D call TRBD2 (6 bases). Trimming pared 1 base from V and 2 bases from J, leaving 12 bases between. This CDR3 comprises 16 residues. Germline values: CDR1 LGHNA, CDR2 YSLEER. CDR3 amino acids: CASSQGAGGPYNEQFF. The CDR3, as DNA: TGCGCCAGCAGCCAAGGGGCCGGGGGACCCTACAATGAGCAGTTCTTC.

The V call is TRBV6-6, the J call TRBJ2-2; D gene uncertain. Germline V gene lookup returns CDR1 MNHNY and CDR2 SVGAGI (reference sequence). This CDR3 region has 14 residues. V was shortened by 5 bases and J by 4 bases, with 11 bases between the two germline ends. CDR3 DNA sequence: TGTGCCAGCAGTCCCAACATCGCCACCGGGGAGCTGTTTTTT. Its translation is CASSPNIATGELFF.

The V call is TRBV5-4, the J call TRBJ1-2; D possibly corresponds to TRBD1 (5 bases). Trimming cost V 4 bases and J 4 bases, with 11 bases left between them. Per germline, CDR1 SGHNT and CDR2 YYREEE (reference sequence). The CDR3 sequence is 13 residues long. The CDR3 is CASSLNGGYGYTF. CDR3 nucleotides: TGTGCCAGCAGCCTCAACGGGGGCTATGGCTACACCTTC. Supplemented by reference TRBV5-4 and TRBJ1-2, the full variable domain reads ETGVTQSPTHLIKTRGQQVTLRCSSQSGHNTVSWYQQALGQGPQFIFQYYREEENGRGNFPPRFSGLQFPNYSSELNVNALELDDSALYLCASSLNGGYGYTFGSGTRLTVV.

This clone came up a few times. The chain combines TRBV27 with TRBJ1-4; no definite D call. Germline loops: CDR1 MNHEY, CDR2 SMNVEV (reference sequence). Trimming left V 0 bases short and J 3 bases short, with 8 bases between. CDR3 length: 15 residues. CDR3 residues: CASSLSRKANEKLFF. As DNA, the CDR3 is TGTGCCAGCAGTTTATCGCGTAAGGCTAATGAAAAACTGTTTTTT. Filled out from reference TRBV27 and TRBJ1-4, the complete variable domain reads EAQVTQNPRYLITVTGKKLTVTCSQNMNHEYMSWYRQDPGLGLRQIYYSMNVEVTDKGDVPEGYKVSRKEKRNFPLILESPSPNQTSLYFCASSLSRKANEKLFFGSGTQLSVL.

In DNA form, the CDR3 reads TGTGCCAGCAGCCAGGGGGCAGGGATTAGCACAGATACGCAGTATTTT. Its protein product is CASSQGAGISTDTQYF. The chain couples TRBV5-4 to TRBJ2-3; TRBD1 matches at 8 bases. The V gene's germline CDR1 is SGHNT and CDR2 YYREEE (reference sequence). V lost 4 bases and J lost 0; bases outside the gene matches: 7. This CDR3 has 16 residues.

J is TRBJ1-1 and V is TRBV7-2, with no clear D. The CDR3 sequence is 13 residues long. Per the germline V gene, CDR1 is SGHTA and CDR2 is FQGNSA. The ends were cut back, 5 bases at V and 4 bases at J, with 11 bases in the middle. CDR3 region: CASSEGFGTEAFF. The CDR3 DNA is TGTGCCAGCAGCGAAGGGTTTGGCACTGAAGCTTTCTTT.

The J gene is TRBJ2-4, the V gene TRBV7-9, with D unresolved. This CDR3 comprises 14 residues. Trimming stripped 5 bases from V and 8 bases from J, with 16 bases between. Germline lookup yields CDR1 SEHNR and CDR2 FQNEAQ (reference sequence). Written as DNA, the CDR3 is TGTGCCAGCAGCAAAGGAGATTTTGCGGACATTCAGTACTTC. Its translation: CASSKGDFADIQYF.

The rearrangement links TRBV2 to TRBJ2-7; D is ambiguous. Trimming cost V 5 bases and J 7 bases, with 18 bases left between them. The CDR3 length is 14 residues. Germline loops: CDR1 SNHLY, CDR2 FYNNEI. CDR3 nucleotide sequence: TGTGCCAGCAGTCACAAGCTAGTAGTGGGGGAGCAGTACTTC. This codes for CASSHKLVVGEQYF.

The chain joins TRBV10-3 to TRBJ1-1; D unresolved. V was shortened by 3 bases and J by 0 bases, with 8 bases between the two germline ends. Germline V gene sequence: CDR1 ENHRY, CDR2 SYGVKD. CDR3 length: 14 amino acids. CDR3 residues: CAISELGMNTEAFF. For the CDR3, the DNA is TGTGCCATCAGTGAACTGGGCATGAACACTGAAGCTTTCTTT.

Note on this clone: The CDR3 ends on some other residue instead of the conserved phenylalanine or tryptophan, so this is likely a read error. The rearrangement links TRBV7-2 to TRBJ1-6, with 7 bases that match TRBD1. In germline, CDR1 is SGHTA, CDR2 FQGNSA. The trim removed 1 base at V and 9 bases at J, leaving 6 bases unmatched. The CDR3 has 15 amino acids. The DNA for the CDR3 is TGTGCCAGCAGCTTAGACCCCGACAGGGCTTCACCCCTCCACTCT. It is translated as CASSLDPDRASPLHS.

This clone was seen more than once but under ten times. The CDR3 nucleotides read TGTGCCAGTCGGACTAGCGGGAGCTCCTACGAGCAGTACTTC. This codes for CASRTSGSSYEQYF. The rearrangement joins TRBV19 to TRBJ2-7; 13 bases map to TRBD2. This CDR3 spans 14 amino acids. CDR1 and CDR2 (germline): LNHDA, SQIVND (reference sequence). After removal of 8 bases from V and 0 bases from J, the junction contained 1 base not matched to a gene.

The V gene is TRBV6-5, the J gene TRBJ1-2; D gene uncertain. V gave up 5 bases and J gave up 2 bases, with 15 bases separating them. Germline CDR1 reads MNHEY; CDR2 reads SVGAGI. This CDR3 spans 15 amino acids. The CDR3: CASSAEGNANYGYTF. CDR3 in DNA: TGTGCCAGCAGTGCCGAAGGCAATGCCAACTATGGCTACACCTTC.

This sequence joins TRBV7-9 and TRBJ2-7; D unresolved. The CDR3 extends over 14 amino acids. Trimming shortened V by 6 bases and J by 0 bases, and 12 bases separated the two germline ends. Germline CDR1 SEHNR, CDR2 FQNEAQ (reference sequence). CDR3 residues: CASRQNSSSYEQYF. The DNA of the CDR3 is TGTGCCAGCAGGCAGAATTCTAGCTCCTACGAGCAGTACTTC.

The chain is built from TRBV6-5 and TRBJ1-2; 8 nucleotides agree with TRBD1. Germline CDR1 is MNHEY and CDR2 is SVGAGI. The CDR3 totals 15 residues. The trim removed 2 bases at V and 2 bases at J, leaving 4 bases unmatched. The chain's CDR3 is CASSYGPGGNYGYTF. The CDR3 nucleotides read TGTGCCAGCAGTTACGGACCAGGGGGCAACTATGGCTACACCTTC.

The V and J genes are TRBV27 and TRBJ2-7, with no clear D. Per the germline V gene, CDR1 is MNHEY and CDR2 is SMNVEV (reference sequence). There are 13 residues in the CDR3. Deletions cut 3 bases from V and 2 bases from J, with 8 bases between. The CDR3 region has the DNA TGTGCCAGCAGTTTTCACGGACCCTACGAGCAGTACTTC. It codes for CASSFHGPYEQYF.

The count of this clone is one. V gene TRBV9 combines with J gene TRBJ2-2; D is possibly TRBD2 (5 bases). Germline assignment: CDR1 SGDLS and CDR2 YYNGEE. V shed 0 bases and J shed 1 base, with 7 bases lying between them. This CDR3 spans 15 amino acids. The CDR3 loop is CASSVAGVNTGELFF. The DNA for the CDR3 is TGTGCCAGCAGCGTAGCCGGGGTGAACACCGGGGAGCTGTTTTTT.

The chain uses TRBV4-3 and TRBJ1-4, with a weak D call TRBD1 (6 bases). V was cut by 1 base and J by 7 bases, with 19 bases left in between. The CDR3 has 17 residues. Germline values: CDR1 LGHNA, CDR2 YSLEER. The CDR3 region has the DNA TGCGCCAGCAGCCAAGGGGCAGGGGCCCGGGGAGGTGAAAAACTGTTTTTT. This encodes CASSQGAGARGGEKLFF.

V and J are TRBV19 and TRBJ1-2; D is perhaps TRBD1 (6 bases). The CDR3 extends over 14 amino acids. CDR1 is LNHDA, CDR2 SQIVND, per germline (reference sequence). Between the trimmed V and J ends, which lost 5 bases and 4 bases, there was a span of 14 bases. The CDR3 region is CASSSRTAPYGYTF. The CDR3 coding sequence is TGTGCCAGTAGTTCTCGGACAGCCCCCTATGGCTACACCTTC. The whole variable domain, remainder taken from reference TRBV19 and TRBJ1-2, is DGGITQSPKYLFRKEGQNVTLSCEQNLNHDAMYWYRQDPGQGLRLIYYSQIVNDFQKGDIAEGYSVSREKKESFPLTVTSAQKNPTAFYLCASSSRTAPYGYTFGSGTRLTVV.